This T cell receptor (beta chain) was captured in a study of blood T cell repertoires in COVID-19. Study in general: In each case, the material was cDNA or gDNA derived from T cells, B-cell-depleted T cells, or PBMCs.

In the source study's methods: It was from reference gene primer amplification that nucleated cell counts were estimated. The repertoire was sequenced with immunoSEQ multiplex PCR; TCRdb's copy has only in-frame clones and lacks some. The V and J calls and the clone size are those of that table, but D and trimming were determined from the DNA. The data show more than 85,000 clones, approximately 80% seen once. V shed 1 base and J shed 5 bases, with 8 bases lying between them. CDR1 is SGHTA and CDR2 is FQGNSA in the germline V gene. The CDR3 covers 14 residues. Material: peripheral blood. The source of this sequence is a human donor in a cohort sampled during active COVID-19. This chain joins TRBV7-2 and TRBJ2-2, with D possibly TRBD1 on 6 matching bases. CDR3 nucleotides: TGTGCCAGCAGCTTAGAGACAGGAACCGGGGAGCTGTTTTTT. Its protein is CASSLETGTGELFF.